These 9 T cell receptor beta chains were sequenced from one sample in a study of blood T cell repertoires in COVID-19. Sequencing used immunoSEQ multiplex PCR; TCRdb keeps in-frame clones, though not all of them. The sample includes some 130,000 clones, 90% of them seen just once. Sequencing input: peripheral blood. The receptors were sampled from a middle-aged man with active COVID-19.

This chain links TRBV13 with TRBJ2-4; D may be TRBD1 (5 bases). Trimming pared 4 bases from V and 0 bases from J, leaving 7 bases between. CDR3 length: 14 amino acids. The germline V gene has CDR1 PRHDT and CDR2 FYEKMQ (reference sequence). CDR3 sequence reads: CASSSTVAKNIQYF. CDR3 DNA: TGTGCCAGCAGCTCGACAGTAGCCAAAAACATTCAGTACTTC.

The V gene is TRBV18, the J gene TRBJ2-3, with a possible D match to TRBD2 (6 bases). Between the trimmed V and J ends, which lost 1 base and 4 bases, there was a span of 15 bases. The CDR3 runs 16 residues. Germline CDR1 reads KGHSH; CDR2 reads LQKENI. This CDR3 is CASSPRRGTVPDTQYF. Written as DNA, the CDR3 is TGTGCCAGCTCACCACGGCGGGGAACGGTACCAGATACGCAGTATTTT.

This chain connects TRBV6-1 to TRBJ2-3; D unclear. This CDR3 has 14 amino acids. Trimming stripped 0 bases from V and 7 bases from J, with 11 bases between. Per the germline V gene, CDR1 is MNHNS and CDR2 is SASEGT. This chain's CDR3 is CASSEAVEPYTQYF. The CDR3 DNA reads as TGTGCCAGCAGTGAAGCGGTGGAGCCGTATACGCAGTATTTT.

The gene calls are TRBV13 and TRBJ2-3, with D possibly being TRBD2 (6 bases). CDR1 and CDR2 (germline): PRHDT, FYEKMQ (reference sequence). CDR3 size: 15 residues. Trimming removed 6 bases from V and 4 bases from J, with 17 bases in between. Here the CDR3 DNA reads TGTGCCAGCAGTTTACGACTAGGGGATTCAGATACGCAGTATTTT. This translates into CASSLRLGDSDTQYF.

CDR3 residues: CAWRRLNTGELFF. Here the CDR3 DNA reads TGTGCCTGGAGGCGACTCAACACCGGGGAGCTGTTTTTT. This chain connects TRBV30 to TRBJ2-2, with no clear D. V lost 3 bases to trimming and J lost 2 bases, with 7 bases between them. The CDR3 is made up of 13 amino acids. Looked up from germline, CDR1 is GTSNPN and CDR2 is SVGIG (reference sequence).

The chain employs TRBV5-1 and TRBJ2-5; D is perhaps TRBD2 (5 bases). V was cut by 5 bases and J by 3 bases, with 14 bases left in between. The CDR3 sequence is 14 residues long. Germline CDR1 reads SGHRS; CDR2 reads YFSETQ. This CDR3 is CASRNGRDKETQYF. The CDR3 bases are TGCGCCAGCAGAAATGGACGGGATAAAGAGACCCAGTACTTC.

The chain couples TRBV5-5 to TRBJ2-7; 8 bases are shared with TRBD1. This CDR3 comprises 13 residues. Germline CDR1 and CDR2: SGHKS and YYEKEE (reference sequence). V was clipped by 3 bases and J by 3 bases; unmatched bases: 2. This CDR3 is CASSSGTGYEQYV. DNA for the CDR3: TGTGCCAGCAGCTCAGGGACAGGCTACGAGCAGTACGTC.

The rearrangement uses TRBV2 and TRBJ2-2; D perhaps matches TRBD1 (6 bases). Trimming cost V 11 bases and J 7 bases, with 14 bases left between them. CDR3 size: 12 residues. Germline CDR1 SNHLY, CDR2 FYNNEI. CDR3 region: CAGNRAGGELFF. CDR3 nucleotide sequence: TGTGCCGGAAACAGGGCGGGCGGGGAGCTGTTTTTT.

This clone came up many times. The chain has TRBV7-9 and TRBJ2-3; D perhaps matches TRBD2 (5 bases). The length of the CDR3 is 13 residues. V lost 4 bases, J lost 7 bases, and 12 bases lay in between. Germline CDR1 reads SEHNR; CDR2 reads FQNEAQ (reference sequence). CDR3: CASSSLSSNTQYF. The DNA for the CDR3 is TGTGCCAGCAGCTCACTCTCTAGCAATACGCAGTATTTT.